This T cell receptor (beta chain) was identified in a study of T-cell reconstitution after alpha-beta-depleted transplantation in children. Study-wide results and limits: The origin of alpha-beta T cells about two months after transplant was reportedly several hundred expanded graft clones. T-cell numbers and diversity, one year after transplant, stemmed largely from T cells that were newly produced.

The table lists this clonotype with many counts. Its antigen is unidentified. Trimming left V 8 bases short and J 6 bases short, with 12 bases between. The CDR3 is 11 residues long. CDR1 and CDR2 from the germline V gene are GTSNPN and SVGIG (reference sequence). Researchers prepared the TCRbeta library using unique molecular identifiers, the study reports. TCRdb re-called the PCR reads with MiXCR, one entry per CDR3 protein. Among fewer than 350,000 distinct CDR3 sequences listed, 11% were seen once. The genes are TRBV30 and TRBJ2-3; D perhaps matches TRBD1 (5 bases). This sequence was found in a male patient aged 2-15 years who had a stem cell transplant for chronic granulomatous disease, so the T cells may come from the graft donor. The sample here was peripheral blood, taken 180 days after TCRalphabeta/CD19-depleted stem cell transplant. The CDR3 protein is CATLRGDTQYF. The CDR3 nucleotides read TGTGCCACCCTTAGGGGCGATACGCAGTATTTT.